This TCR beta chain emerged from a study of metastatic and nonmetastatic thyroid tumors. About the research overall: The authors compared repertoires across blood and tumor or nodule tissue from malignant and benign thyroid patients.

Study observations and caveats: It was reportedly found that TCR beta diversity was significantly higher in malignant thyroid tumors than in benign nodules, a difference seen in both blood and tumor samples.

The V end lost 6 bases, the J end lost 6 bases, and 14 bases lay between the germline ends. There are 14 residues in the CDR3. In the original processing: Variation in CDR3 across clinicopathological groups served as the basis for constructing a distant-metastasis classifier in papillary thyroid cancer. TCRdb reanalyzed the PCR reads with MiXCR. What appears here as the V and J calls and clone size reflects TCRdb's work, not the paper's. The sample consists of roughly 63,000 clones, about 16% of them appearing once. Before thyroid surgery, none of the patients had received any treatment. A note on this clone: Its antigen is unidentified.

V usage is TRBV12-3 or TRBV12-4 and J usage is TRBJ2-2, with D hard to call. The sequenced material came from blood. The source of this sequence is a male donor with papillary thyroid cancer or a benign thyroid nodule (not recorded which). Some clones in this sample may be carry-over from other donors' samples. This chain's CDR3 is CASSQIDRPGELFF. Here the CDR3 DNA reads TGTGCCAGCAGCCAAATTGACCGCCCCGGGGAGCTGTTTTTT.